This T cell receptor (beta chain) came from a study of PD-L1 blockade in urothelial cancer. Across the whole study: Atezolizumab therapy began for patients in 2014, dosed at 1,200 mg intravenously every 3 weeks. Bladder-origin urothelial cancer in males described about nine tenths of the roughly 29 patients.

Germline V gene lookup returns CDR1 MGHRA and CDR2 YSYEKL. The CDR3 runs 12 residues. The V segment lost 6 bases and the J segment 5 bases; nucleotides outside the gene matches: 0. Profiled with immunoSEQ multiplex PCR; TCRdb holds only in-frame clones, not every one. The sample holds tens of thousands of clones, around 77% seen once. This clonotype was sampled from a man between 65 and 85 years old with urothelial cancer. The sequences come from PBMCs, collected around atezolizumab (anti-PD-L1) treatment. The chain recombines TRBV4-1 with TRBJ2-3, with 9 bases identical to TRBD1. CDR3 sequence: CASRDRGDTQYF. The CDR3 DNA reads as TGCGCCAGCAGGGACAGGGGAGATACGCAGTATTTT.